The 21 T cell receptor beta chains reported below all come from one sample, sequenced in a study of vaccination effects on CD4 cells after COVID-19. Some clones are missing from TCRdb's copy, which holds only in-frame ones; the method was immunoSEQ multiplex PCR. Among about 34,000 clones, roughly 73% were seen once, and the ten largest hold under 30%. Viral peptide pool expansion of antigen-specific CD4+ T cells preceded sequencing in the ViraFEST assay. Isolating CD4+ T cells followed 9 to 11 days of culture. Nobody among the vaccine recipients had prior SARS-CoV-2 infection (nucleocapsid antibodies were negative). Their antigens are not known. Here the sequenced sample was CD4+ T cells from PBMCs cultured with HCoV-OC43 spike peptides, taken before COVID-19 vaccination. Subset indicated: HCoV-OC43 spike overlapping peptide pool stimulation. These receptors all stem from a human donor who received a COVID-19 vaccine.

This chain uses TRBV3-1 (or the pseudogene TRBV3-2) with TRBJ2-7; D remains unclear. Germline CDR1 is LGHDT and CDR2 is YNNKEL (reference sequence). The V gene lost 0 bases and the J gene lost 1 base, with 10 bases spanning the gap. The CDR3 loop spans 15 amino acids. This chain's CDR3 is CASSQEGVMSYEQYF. CDR3 coding DNA: TGTGCCAGCAGCCAAGAGGGTGTGATGTCCTACGAGCAGTACTTC.

The chain combines TRBV5-1 with TRBJ2-7, with 7 bases aligning to TRBD2. CDR1 is SGHRS and CDR2 is YFSETQ in the germline V gene. The CDR3 has 16 amino acids. V shed 4 bases, J shed 0 bases, and the junction held 10 bases outside the gene matches. This chain's CDR3 is CASSPGGSGNSYEQYF. CDR3 nucleotides: TGCGCCAGCAGCCCGGGAGGTAGCGGCAACTCCTACGAGCAGTACTTC.

V and J are TRBV10-1 and TRBJ2-5, with TRBD2 identical over 15 bases. The germline V gene encodes CDR1 WNHNN and CDR2 SYGVQD (reference sequence). V dropped 8 bases and J dropped 2; count of bases not matched to a gene: 9. The CDR3 length is 17 residues. CDR3 DNA sequence: TGCGCCAGCTCCCGGACTAGCGGGGGGGCGGGGCAAGAGACCCAGTACTTC. This gives the protein CASSRTSGGAGQETQYF.

The genes are TRBV18 and TRBJ1-3; TRBD1 matches 9 bases. Trimming cost V 3 bases and J 4 bases; bases outside gene matches: 7. This CDR3 comprises 16 residues. Germline V CDR1 and CDR2: KGHSH, LQKENI. The CDR3 DNA sequence: TGTGCCAGCTCACCGCCGGGACAGGGAGGCGGAAACACCATATATTTT. Its translation: CASSPPGQGGGNTIYF.

The J gene is TRBJ2-4, the V gene TRBV5-1; TRBD1 aligns across 10 bases. Germline V gene lookup returns CDR1 SGHRS and CDR2 YFSETQ. CDR3 length: 14 amino acids. Trimming took 4 bases from V and 6 from J; bases not matched to a gene: 4. The CDR3: CASSRQGAGNIQYF. As DNA, the CDR3 is TGCGCCAGCAGCAGACAGGGGGCAGGAAACATTCAGTACTTC.

The chain carries TRBV5-5 and TRBJ1-2, with 7 bases identical to TRBD1. The length of the CDR3 is 15 residues. V gave up 1 base and J gave up 2 bases; unmatched junction bases: 5. Germline lookup yields CDR1 SGHKS and CDR2 YYEKEE (reference sequence). DNA for the CDR3: TGTGCCAGCAGCTTGCAAGGGGACAGCAACTATGGCTACACCTTC. It yields the protein CASSLQGDSNYGYTF.

V and J are TRBV5-1 and TRBJ1-2; possible D gene TRBD1, 6 bases. The CDR3 runs to 15 residues. Germline V gene sequence: CDR1 SGHRS, CDR2 YFSETQ. Deletions cut 4 bases from V and 8 bases from J, with 21 bases between. The CDR3 reads CASSPGQPSLRGYTF. The CDR3 DNA reads as TGCGCCAGCAGCCCAGGACAGCCATCTTTGAGGGGCTACACCTTC.

The chain joins TRBV4-2 to TRBJ1-2; perhaps TRBD1 as D (5 bases). The CDR3 totals 15 residues. From germline, CDR1 is LGHNA and CDR2 YNFKEQ. V lost 2 bases and J 4 bases, leaving 14 bases between the germline ends. CDR3 nucleotide sequence: TGTGCCAGCAGCCAACCGGGACGGGCCTCCTATGGCTACACCTTC. Translated, it gives CASSQPGRASYGYTF.

The sample holds one count of this clone. The chain has TRBV2 and TRBJ1-2, with unresolved D. The CDR3 totals 14 residues. Germline lookup yields CDR1 SNHLY and CDR2 FYNNEI. Trimming pared 6 bases from V and 4 bases from J, leaving 15 bases between. The CDR3 region has the DNA TGTGCCAGCAGGGCAAACGACAAGACCTATGGCTACACCTTC. This encodes CASRANDKTYGYTF.

The chain combines TRBV15 with TRBJ2-7; TRBD1 might be the D (5 bases). CDR3 length: 14 amino acids. CDR1 and CDR2 (germline): LNHNV, YYDKDF (reference sequence). The ends were cut back, 0 bases at V and 3 bases at J, with 9 bases in the middle. Here the CDR3 reads CATSRDQGNYEQYF. The CDR3 nucleotides are TGTGCCACCAGCAGAGATCAGGGTAACTACGAGCAGTACTTC.

The chain employs TRBV25-1 and TRBJ2-2, with 10 bases fitting TRBD2. The CDR3 has 17 residues. J gave up 4 bases and V 1 base, and 6 bases lay outside the gene matches. Germline V CDR1 and CDR2: MGHDK, SYGVNS. Written as DNA, the CDR3 is TGTGCCAGCAGTGAATTATGGGCTAGCGGGAGCACCGGGGAGCTGTTTTTT. This codes for CASSELWASGSTGELFF. Using reference TRBV25-1 and TRBJ2-2 for the parts outside the CDR3, the full variable domain is EADIYQTPRYLVIGTGKKITLECSQTMGHDKMYWYQQDPGMELHLIHYSYGVNSTEKGDLSSESTVSRIRTEHFPLTLESARPSHTSQYLCASSELWASGSTGELFFGEGSRLTVL.

The V call is TRBV7-3, the J call TRBJ1-2; D call uncertain. Trimming left V 0 bases short and J 7 bases short, with 18 bases between. Looked up from germline, CDR1 is SGHTA and CDR2 is FQGTGA. CDR3 length equals 16 residues. The CDR3 loop is CASSLTHRADSAGYTF. DNA for the CDR3: TGTGCCAGCAGCTTAACGCATAGGGCGGATTCGGCTGGCTACACCTTC.

The chain combines TRBV18 with TRBJ2-2, with 12 bases lining up with TRBD2. CDR1 is KGHSH, CDR2 LQKENI, per germline. This CDR3 has 15 amino acids. Trimming cost V 4 bases and J 5 bases; bases outside gene matches: 2. Here the CDR3 reads CASSRGLAGTGELFF. The CDR3 bases are TGTGCCAGCTCACGAGGACTAGCGGGAACCGGGGAGCTGTTTTTT.

V gene TRBV6-1 combines with J gene TRBJ1-5; D not certain. Trimming cost V 2 bases and J 4 bases, with 6 bases left between them. The CDR3 runs 13 residues. CDR1 is MNHNS, CDR2 SASEGT, per germline. Here the CDR3 reads CASSEHLNQPQHF. CDR3 DNA sequence: TGTGCCAGCAGTGAACACCTGAATCAGCCCCAGCATTTT.

The rearrangement uses TRBV12-3 or TRBV12-4 and TRBJ1-4; weak D call: TRBD1 (6 bases). This CDR3 has 13 residues. Trimming removed 6 bases at V and 7 bases at J, with 12 bases between. The CDR3 reads CASRAVRGEKLFF. For the CDR3, the DNA is TGTGCCAGCAGAGCAGTCAGGGGTGAAAAACTGTTTTTT.

In this sample, this clone turned up once. The chain combines TRBV7-3 with TRBJ2-3; 9 bases are a match to TRBD2. The CDR3 spans 16 residues. Germline V gene sequence: CDR1 SGHTA, CDR2 FQGTGA. Trimming cost V 5 bases and J 0 bases; bases outside gene matches: 6. The CDR3 here is CASSLSGGPSTDTQYF. Written as DNA, the CDR3 is TGTGCCAGCAGCCTTAGCGGGGGCCCTAGCACAGATACGCAGTATTTT.

This chain joins TRBV6-5 and TRBJ1-4, with D unresolved. The CDR3 runs 13 residues. V was cut by 6 bases and J by 3 bases, with 8 bases left in between. Germline V CDR1 and CDR2: MNHEY, SVGAGI. CDR3 coding DNA: TGTGCCAGCAGGATTTTTGCTAATGAAAAACTGTTTTTT. Protein: CASRIFANEKLFF.

The genes are TRBV20-1 and TRBJ1-2, with D hard to call. From germline, CDR1 is DFQATT and CDR2 SNEGSKA (reference sequence). This CDR3 is built from 14 residues. V was cut by 3 bases and J by 8 bases, with 19 bases left in between. The CDR3 DNA is TGCAGTGCTAGTGGGGTCCCCGGGCCGTCGGGCTACACCTTC. Protein sequence: CSASGVPGPSGYTF.

This clone was seen more than once but under ten times. The genes are TRBV5-4 and TRBJ1-4; TRBD1 is a possible D gene (6 bases). V was trimmed by 6 bases and J by 8 bases, leaving 11 bases between them. The germline CDR1 and CDR2 sequences are SGHNT and YYREEE (reference sequence). This CDR3 region has 12 residues. The DNA of the CDR3 is TGTGCCAGCAATCTGAGGGGGGAAAAACTGTTTTTT. Translating gives CASNLRGEKLFF. Based on the CDR3 plus reference TRBV5-4 and TRBJ1-4, the full variable domain is ETGVTQSPTHLIKTRGQQVTLRCSSQSGHNTVSWYQQALGQGPQFIFQYYREEENGRGNFPPRFSGLQFPNYSSELNVNALELDDSALYLCASNLRGEKLFFGSGTQLSVL.

The chain links TRBV5-1 to TRBJ2-1; D remains ambiguous. Germline V gene sequence: CDR1 SGHRS, CDR2 YFSETQ. This CDR3 has 11 amino acids. With 0 bases removed from V and 6 bases from J, the gap between germline ends came to 1 base. Written as DNA, the CDR3 is TGCGCCAGCAGCTTGGGCAATGAGCAGTTCTTC. It translates to CASSLGNEQFF.

The chain combines TRBV30 with TRBJ2-6; no clear D gene. The germline CDR1 and CDR2 sequences are GTSNPN and SVGIG (reference sequence). This CDR3 comprises 13 residues. V lost 3 bases and J lost 1, with 4 bases in between. This CDR3 is CAWRWSGANVLTF. CDR3 sequence (DNA): TGTGCCTGGAGGTGGTCTGGGGCCAACGTCCTGACTTTC.